The text below deals with one T cell receptor (beta chain). Assay used: immunoSEQ multiplex PCR; TCRdb lists only in-frame clones, some missing. The sample lists roughly 53,000 clones, 91% occurring once. The germline CDR1 and CDR2 sequences are SGHDN and FVKESK. CDR3 length: 17 amino acids. Trimming took 0 bases from V and 0 from J; bases not matched to a gene: 5. This specimen belongs to a study of graft-versus-host responses after intestinal transplantation. Study background: Tacrolimus and steroids were given for about three years to all recipients after anti-thymocyte globulin induction.

The sample consisted of PBMCs, taken approximately 97 weeks after intestinal transplant. The source of this sequence is a human patient who received an intestinal transplant, so some T cells may come from the graft donor. V is TRBV14 and J is TRBJ2-1; 7 bases line up with TRBD2. The DNA for the CDR3 is TGTGCCAGCAGCCAAGATGTTTGGACTAGCTCCTACAATGAGCAGTTCTTC. The encoded protein is CASSQDVWTSSYNEQFF.